The source of this TCR beta chain is a study of beta chain features in type 1 diabetes. The table lists this clone with a few counts. Antigen unknown. Isolated RNA was reverse transcribed in full, so expressed TCRB transcripts were sequenced. TCRdb keeps only in-frame clones here, not all; method: immunoSEQ multiplex PCR. This repertoire shows 250,000 to 350,000 clones, about 13% found once; its top ten account for approximately 0.015%. Germline V lookup: CDR1 SGHAT, CDR2 FQNNGV. This CDR3 is 13 amino acids long. The trim removed 8 bases at V and 4 bases at J, leaving 5 bases unmatched. Via the markers CD45RO/CCR7/CD25/CD127/CD95/CD27, stem cell-like memory, regulatory, central memory and naive CD4+ cells were sorted. General study results and limits: Within the patient group, naive, central memory and Treg TCRB repertoires appeared more similar to each other than within healthy donors. These data did not resolve whether HLA type affects TCRB rearrangement. Shortening of TCRB CDR3s, moderate but significant, appeared in all four CD4+ subsets of Type 1 diabetes patients. Highly expressing activated T cells could be over-counted with a cDNA template.

The rearrangement uses TRBV11-2 and TRBJ2-5, with 9 positions matching TRBD2. Sequencing used naive CD4+ T cells from blood. The TCR comes from a young man with type 1 diabetes. CDR3 coding DNA: TGTGCCAGCGGTAGCGGGAGAACAGAGACCCAGTACTTC. Translating it yields CASGSGRTETQYF. The whole variable domain, remainder taken from reference TRBV11-2 and TRBJ2-5, is EAGVAQSPRYKIIEKRQSVAFWCNPISGHATLYWYQQILGQGPKLLIQFQNNGVVDDSQLPKDRFSAERLKGVDSTLKIQPAKLEDSAVYLCASGSGRTETQYFGPGTRLLVL.